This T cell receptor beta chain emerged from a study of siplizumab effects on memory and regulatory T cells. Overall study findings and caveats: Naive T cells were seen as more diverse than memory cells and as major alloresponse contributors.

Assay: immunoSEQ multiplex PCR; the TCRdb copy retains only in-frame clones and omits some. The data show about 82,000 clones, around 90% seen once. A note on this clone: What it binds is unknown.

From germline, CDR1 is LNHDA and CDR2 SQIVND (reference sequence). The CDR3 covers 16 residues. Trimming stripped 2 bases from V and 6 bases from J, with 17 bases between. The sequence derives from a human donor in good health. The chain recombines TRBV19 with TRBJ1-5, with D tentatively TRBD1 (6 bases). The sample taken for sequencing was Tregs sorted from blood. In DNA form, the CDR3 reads TGTGCCAGTAGTATAAGGCTCGGGGGGGCGGGTCAGCCCCAGCATTTT. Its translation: CASSIRLGGAGQPQHF.